The 20 T cell receptor beta chains below were found in one sample sequenced in a study of a mutant IDH1 vaccine in newly diagnosed glioma. This table comes from immunoSEQ multiplex PCR, and its TCRdb copy is limited to in-frame clones, with some not included. The sample shows about 50,000 clones, roughly 90% of them seen only once. Regarding time point: baseline, week 1 (first vaccination visit). The treatment here: pre-vaccination baseline after standard-of-care therapy. The sample here was PBMCs, taken from a glioma patient treated with radiotherapy, temozolomide or both. The receptors stem from a man aged 35-49 years with glioma.

This clone appeared a few times. V gene TRBV5-1 combines with J gene TRBJ1-2; the D is unclear. The germline gives CDR1 SGHRS, CDR2 YFSETQ. The CDR3 contains 14 residues. The V and J ends lost 9 bases and 2 bases respectively, with 17 bases between them. For the CDR3, the DNA is TGCGCCACTCGAGAGGGCAGAATAAACTATGGCTACACCTTC. Its translation: CATREGRINYGYTF.

In this sample, this clone turned up once. The gene calls are TRBV6-5 and TRBJ2-7; TRBD1 or TRBD2 may be the D gene (5 bases each). The CDR3 is 15 amino acids. Germline CDR1 MNHEY, CDR2 SVGAGI. The V and J ends lost 7 bases and 3 bases respectively, with 19 bases between them. The CDR3 sequence is CASMGFGAGNYEQYF. The CDR3 coding sequence is TGTGCCAGCATGGGGTTCGGGGCCGGGAACTACGAGCAGTACTTC.

Of note for this clone: Relative to the germline gene, one junction end is altered; a read error may explain this. The rearrangement joins TRBV7-3 to TRBJ2-1; no reliable D call. The CDR3 has 13 residues. CDR1 SGHTA and CDR2 FQGTGA come from the germline V gene. The CDR3 protein is CASSLTRTTEQFF. The CDR3 DNA is TGTGCCAGCAGCCTAACACGAACTACTGAGCAGTTCTTC.

The chain combines TRBV18 with TRBJ2-7; the D gene is possibly TRBD1 (6 bases). The V end lost 5 bases, the J end lost 1 base, and 9 bases lay between the germline ends. CDR3 length equals 13 residues. Germline V lookup: CDR1 KGHSH, CDR2 LQKENI. The CDR3 DNA reads as TGTGCCAGCTCAACAGGACAGTCCTACGAGCAGTACTTC. This codes for CASSTGQSYEQYF.

The chain is built from TRBV5-4 and TRBJ2-2; D uncertain. This CDR3 region has 11 residues. V was cut by 2 bases and J by 4 bases, with 0 bases left in between. Looked up from germline, CDR1 is SGHNT and CDR2 is YYREEE (reference sequence). CDR3 sequence reads: CASSFTGELFF. The CDR3 bases are TGTGCCAGCAGCTTCACCGGGGAGCTGTTTTTT.

The chain recombines TRBV10-3 with TRBJ2-3; D is perhaps TRBD2 (6 bases). The CDR3 extends over 12 amino acids. Deletions cut 6 bases from V and 6 bases from J, with 10 bases between. Germline-derived CDR1 and CDR2 are ENHRY and SYGVKD. The CDR3 coding sequence is TGTGCCATCAGGCTAACTAGCGATACGCAGTATTTT. Translation: CAIRLTSDTQYF.

The chain is built from TRBV19 and TRBJ2-5; D may correspond to TRBD1 or TRBD2 (5 bases each). There are 15 residues in the CDR3. CDR1 is LNHDA and CDR2 is SQIVND in the germline V gene (reference sequence). The V and J ends lost 5 bases and 3 bases respectively, with 16 bases between them. Here the CDR3 reads CASSRNRDAEETQYF. The DNA of the CDR3 is TGTGCCAGTAGTCGCAACCGGGACGCCGAAGAGACCCAGTACTTC.

The V and J genes are TRBV7-3 and TRBJ2-1; 7 bases match TRBD1. With V trimmed by 5 bases and J by 9 bases, 7 bases remained unmatched. CDR1 and CDR2 (germline): SGHTA, FQGTGA. The CDR3 sequence is 13 residues long. The CDR3 DNA sequence: TGTGCCAGCAGCAGCGCCGACAGGGCTGAGCAGTTCTTC. Its protein is CASSSADRAEQFF.

V is TRBV5-1 and J is TRBJ2-3; 14 bases map to TRBD2. The length of the CDR3 is 16 residues. V trimming: 4 bases; J trimming: 6 bases; junction bases outside the gene matches: 7. Germline-derived CDR1 and CDR2 are SGHRS and YFSETQ. Here the CDR3 reads CASSRGLAGEEDTQYF. CDR3 coding DNA: TGCGCCAGCAGCAGGGGACTAGCGGGAGAAGAGGATACGCAGTATTTT.

The rearrangement uses TRBV27 and TRBJ2-4; 7 bases agree with TRBD1. The CDR3 is made up of 15 amino acids. V lost 8 bases and J lost 2; bases outside the gene matches: 9. Germline assignment: CDR1 MNHEY and CDR2 SMNVEV (reference sequence). CDR3 sequence reads: CASVDREGPKNIQYF. The CDR3 nucleotides read TGTGCCAGCGTCGACAGGGAAGGTCCCAAAAACATTCAGTACTTC.

V and J are TRBV5-4 and TRBJ1-2; no clear D. The germline V gene has CDR1 SGHNT and CDR2 YYREEE (reference sequence). V was shortened by 5 bases and J by 7 bases, with 18 bases between the two germline ends. The CDR3 loop spans 14 amino acids. This chain's CDR3 is CASRAPHAGLGYTF. CDR3 sequence (DNA): TGTGCCAGCAGAGCCCCCCACGCAGGTCTTGGCTACACCTTC.

This clone was seen a few times. The rearrangement links TRBV9 to TRBJ1-1; maybe TRBD1 (6 bases). Germline loops: CDR1 SGDLS, CDR2 YYNGEE. Between the trimmed V and J ends, which lost 4 bases and 3 bases, there was a span of 16 bases. The CDR3 has 15 residues. This CDR3 reads CASSSSPGAHTEAFF. The CDR3 DNA follows: TGTGCCAGCAGCTCCTCTCCGGGGGCGCACACTGAAGCTTTCTTT.

This rearrangement joins TRBV19 to TRBJ2-2; D possibly corresponds to TRBD2 (6 bases). This CDR3 is 18 amino acids long. Between the trimmed V and J ends, which lost 1 base and 3 bases, there was a span of 18 bases. Germline V gives CDR1 LNHDA, CDR2 SQIVND (reference sequence). For the CDR3, the DNA is TGTGCCAGTAGTATAGTCTTAGCGGTAGGAGTTTACACCGGGGAGCTGTTTTTT. It specifies CASSIVLAVGVYTGELFF.

The chain combines TRBV6-1 with TRBJ1-4; the D is unclear. The ends were cut back, 4 bases at V and 8 bases at J, with 14 bases in the middle. Germline CDR1 is MNHNS and CDR2 is SASEGT. The CDR3 covers 14 residues. The chain's CDR3 is CASSGGLEAEKLFF. In DNA, the CDR3 is TGTGCCAGCAGTGGGGGTCTTGAAGCAGAAAAACTGTTTTTT.

The chain links TRBV2 to TRBJ1-1; tentative D call: TRBD1 (5 bases). Deletions cut 6 bases from V and 0 bases from J, with 8 bases between. CDR1 and CDR2 from the germline V gene are SNHLY and FYNNEI. The CDR3 has 13 residues. CDR3 nucleotide sequence: TGTGCCAGCAGCGGACAAATGAACACTGAAGCTTTCTTT. It translates to CASSGQMNTEAFF.

The rearrangement joins TRBV29-1 to TRBJ1-4; the D is unclear. V lost 6 bases to trimming and J lost 8 bases, with 13 bases between them. This CDR3 spans 12 amino acids. Germline V gene sequence: CDR1 SQVTM, CDR2 ANQGSEA. DNA for the CDR3: TGCAGCGTATCTCGGGAGGGCGAAAAACTGTTTTTT. Protein sequence: CSVSREGEKLFF.

The chain combines TRBV6-1 with TRBJ2-1; no definite D call. Germline V lookup: CDR1 MNHNS, CDR2 SASEGT. There are 15 residues in the CDR3. Trimming shortened V by 1 base and J by 7 bases, and 14 bases separated the two germline ends. The CDR3 coding sequence is TGTGCCAGCAGTGAAGGCCAGAATATATTTAATGAGCAGTTCTTC. Its translation: CASSEGQNIFNEQFF.

This clone has just one count. The chain employs TRBV5-6 and TRBJ2-1; D remains unclear. Germline V gene lookup returns CDR1 SGHDT and CDR2 YYEEEE. Between the trimmed V and J ends, which lost 2 bases and 4 bases, there was a span of 4 bases. The CDR3 spans 12 residues. The CDR3 here is CASSLMYNEQFF. In DNA, the CDR3 is TGTGCCAGCAGCTTAATGTACAATGAGCAGTTCTTC.

The chain is built from TRBV7-9 and TRBJ2-4; D remains ambiguous. Trimming removed 3 bases from V and 3 bases from J, with 12 bases in between. The CDR3 spans 15 residues. Germline V gene sequence: CDR1 SEHNR, CDR2 FQNEAQ (reference sequence). CDR3 sequence reads: CASSLLQLSKNIQYF. The DNA for the CDR3 is TGTGCCAGCAGCTTGCTTCAGTTGAGCAAAAACATTCAGTACTTC.

J is TRBJ2-7 and V is TRBV13; D is possibly TRBD2 (6 bases). In germline, CDR1 is PRHDT, CDR2 FYEKMQ (reference sequence). Between the trimmed V and J ends, which lost 4 bases and 7 bases, there was a span of 17 bases. This CDR3 has 14 residues. This chain's CDR3 is CASSSPRTTREQYF. The CDR3 DNA is TGTGCCAGCAGCTCCCCAAGGACTACTCGTGAGCAGTACTTC. Combining the CDR3 with reference TRBV13 and TRBJ2-7 gives the whole variable domain AAGVIQSPRHLIKEKRETATLKCYPIPRHDTVYWYQQGPGQDPQFLISFYEKMQSDKGSIPDRFSAQQFSDYHSELNMSSLELGDSALYFCASSSPRTTREQYFGPGTRLTVT.